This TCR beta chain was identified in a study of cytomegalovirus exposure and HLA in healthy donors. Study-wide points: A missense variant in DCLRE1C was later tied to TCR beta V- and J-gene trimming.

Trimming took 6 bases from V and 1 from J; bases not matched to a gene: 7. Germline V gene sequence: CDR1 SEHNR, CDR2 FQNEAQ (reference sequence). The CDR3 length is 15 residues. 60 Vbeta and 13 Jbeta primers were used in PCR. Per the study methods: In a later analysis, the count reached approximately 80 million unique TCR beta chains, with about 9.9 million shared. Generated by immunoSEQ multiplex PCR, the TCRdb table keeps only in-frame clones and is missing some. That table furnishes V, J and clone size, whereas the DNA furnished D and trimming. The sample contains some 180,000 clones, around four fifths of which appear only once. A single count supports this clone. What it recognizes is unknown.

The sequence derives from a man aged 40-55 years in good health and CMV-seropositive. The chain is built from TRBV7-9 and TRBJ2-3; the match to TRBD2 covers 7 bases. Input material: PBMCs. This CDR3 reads CASSGGGIRTDTQYF. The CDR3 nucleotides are TGTGCCAGCAGTGGGGGGGGGATCCGCACAGATACGCAGTATTTT.